This T cell receptor (beta chain) was retrieved from a study of technical replicates of blood from a handful of donors. The repertoire was sequenced with immunoSEQ multiplex PCR; TCRdb's copy has only in-frame clones and lacks some. Of around 85,000 clones listed, roughly 94% are singletons. The CDR3 spans 14 residues. The germline gives CDR1 MNHEY, CDR2 SMNVEV (reference sequence). V lost 2 bases and J 1 base, leaving 8 bases between the germline ends. The sequencing input was T cells isolated from PBMCs. This sequence was found in a human donor in good health. The gene calls are TRBV27 and TRBJ1-1; D ambiguous. Here the CDR3 reads CASSLRRENTEAFF. For the CDR3, the DNA is TGTGCCAGCAGTTTAAGACGGGAGAACACTGAAGCTTTCTTT.